The subject of this entry is one TCR beta chain. The antigen remains unidentified. Profiled with immunoSEQ multiplex PCR; TCRdb holds only in-frame clones, not every one. The data show about 95,000 clones, roughly 85% seen once. V lost 3 bases, J lost 2 bases, and 10 bases stayed unmatched. From germline, CDR1 is MGHRA and CDR2 YSYEKL. The CDR3 extends over 17 amino acids. These data originate in a study of radiotherapy plus CTLA-4 blockade in lung cancer. The study, taken as a whole, reports: TCR clones originating in tumors grew in number in blood after radiotherapy plus ipilimumab.

The rearrangement links TRBV4-1 to TRBJ2-5; 9 positions match TRBD2. This receptor was obtained from a human donor with non-small cell lung cancer who had stable disease on radiotherapy plus ipilimumab. The sample was peripheral blood, taken from a patient treated with radiotherapy plus ipilimumab. The CDR3 loop is CASSQTRTSDSQETQYF. CDR3 sequence (DNA): TGCGCCAGCAGCCAGACCCGGACTAGCGATTCGCAAGAGACCCAGTACTTC.